This T cell receptor (beta chain) originates from a study of human T cells and chemical hapten exposure. Overall study: Throughout a study of 20 to 25 weeks, patients underwent weekly scalp administration of diphenylcyclopropenone doses. Small volume differences among pooled libraries mainly caused per-sample TCR yield variation. Application of 0.01% DPC to the upper back was done by patch test, with a reading at 6 days.

The time point here: pre-sensitization, week 0. Treatment noted: therapeutic diphenylcyclopropenone sensitization with weekly scalp DPC. V shed 6 bases and J 4 bases; nucleotides not matched to a gene: 9. The germline V gene encodes CDR1 MDHEN and CDR2 SYDVKM. The CDR3 contains 15 residues. Study results and caveats: Positively correlated with patch test score were the counts of PT1 expanded TCRs.

TCRdb reprocessed the RACE reads with MiXCR, giving one entry per CDR3 protein. Here the sample spans about 380,000 distinct CDR3 sequences, 5% to 6.5% being singletons. This clonotype was picked up many times. The antigen remains undetermined. The chain couples TRBV28 to TRBJ2-5; 9 bases align to TRBD1. The sequence was obtained from a woman between 50 and 59 years old with alopecia areata. Some clones in this sample may be carry-over from other donors' samples. The sequences come from whole blood, collected in connection with sensitization to the hapten diphenylcyclopropenone (DPC). The CDR3 DNA is TGTGCCAGCAGCCTCCTGGGACAGGGAGGAGAGACCCAGTACTTC. Amino acids: CASSLLGQGGETQYF.